This TCR beta chain was documented in a study of blood T cell repertoires in COVID-19. Study in general: Material from acute and convalescent COVID-19 was sourced from the United States, Italy and Spain.

The V gene's germline CDR1 is SEHNR and CDR2 FQNEAQ (reference sequence). The CDR3 length is 12 residues. With V trimmed by 4 bases and J by 13 bases, 4 bases remained unmatched. A few counts support this clone. Sequencing used immunoSEQ multiplex PCR; TCRdb keeps in-frame clones, though not all of them. The profile shows about 93,000 clones, about 90% of them singletons. The material sequenced was peripheral blood. The sequence came from a human donor with active COVID-19. The donor label of this sample is uncertain. The chain recombines TRBV7-9 with TRBJ1-6; 7 bases align to TRBD1. CDR3 sequence reads: CASSWDSTPLHF. The DNA for the CDR3 is TGTGCCAGCAGCTGGGACAGCACCCCCCTCCACTTT. Using reference TRBV7-9 and TRBJ1-6 for the parts outside the CDR3, the full variable domain is DTGVSQNPRHKITKRGQNVTFRCDPISEHNRLYWYRQTLGQGPEFLTYFQNEAQLEKSRLLSDRFSAERPKGSFSTLEIQRTEQGDSAMYLCASSWDSTPLHFGNGTRLTVT.